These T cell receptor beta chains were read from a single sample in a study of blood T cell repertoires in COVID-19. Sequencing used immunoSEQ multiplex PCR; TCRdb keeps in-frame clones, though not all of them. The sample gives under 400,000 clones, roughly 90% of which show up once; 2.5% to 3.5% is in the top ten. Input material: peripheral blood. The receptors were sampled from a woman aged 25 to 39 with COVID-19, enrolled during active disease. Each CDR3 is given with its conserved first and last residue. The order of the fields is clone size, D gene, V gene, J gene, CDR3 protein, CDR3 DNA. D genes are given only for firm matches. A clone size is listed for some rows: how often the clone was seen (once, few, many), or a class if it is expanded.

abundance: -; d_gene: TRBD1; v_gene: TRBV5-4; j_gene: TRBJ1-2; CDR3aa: CASTRGDRSYGYTF; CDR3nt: TGTGCCAGCACCCGGGGGGACAGGAGCTATGGCTACACCTTC
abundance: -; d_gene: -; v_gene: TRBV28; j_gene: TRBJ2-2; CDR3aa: CASSLVDMTVNTGELFF; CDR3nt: TGTGCCAGCAGTTTAGTTGATATGACAGTGAACACCGGGGAGCTGTTTTTT
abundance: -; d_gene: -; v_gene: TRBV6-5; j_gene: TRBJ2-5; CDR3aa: CASSYHLAETQYF; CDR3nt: TGTGCCAGCAGTTACCACCTAGCAGAGACCCAGTACTTC
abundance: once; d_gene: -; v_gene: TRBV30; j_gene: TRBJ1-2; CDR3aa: CACRRVDLSKTLYGYTF; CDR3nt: TGTGCCTGTAGGCGGGTTGATTTATCGAAAACCCTATATGGCTACACCTTC
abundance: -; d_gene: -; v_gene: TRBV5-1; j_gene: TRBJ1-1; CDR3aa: CASSSTSLTEAFF; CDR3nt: TGCGCCAGCAGCTCGACATCTCTGACTGAAGCTTTCTTT
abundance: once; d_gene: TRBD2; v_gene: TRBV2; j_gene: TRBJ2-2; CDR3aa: CASSVKAGGPNTGELFF; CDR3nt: TGTGCCAGCAGTGTAAAAGCGGGAGGGCCAAACACCGGGGAGCTGTTTTTT
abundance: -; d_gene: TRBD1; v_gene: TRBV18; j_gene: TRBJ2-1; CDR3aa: CASSPGTGTYNEQFF; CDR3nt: TGTGCCAGCTCACCGGGGACAGGGACATACAATGAGCAGTTCTTC
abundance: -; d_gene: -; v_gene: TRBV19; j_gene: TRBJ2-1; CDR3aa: CASNNGAYNEQFF; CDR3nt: TGTGCCAGTAATAACGGGGCCTACAATGAGCAGTTCTTC
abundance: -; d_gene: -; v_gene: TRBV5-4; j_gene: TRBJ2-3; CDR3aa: CASRRGLDTSTDTQYF; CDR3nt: TGTGCCAGCAGAAGGGGTCTTGATACAAGCACAGATACGCAGTATTTT
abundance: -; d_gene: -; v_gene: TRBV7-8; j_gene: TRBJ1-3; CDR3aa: CASSLPSSGNTIYF; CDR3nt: TGTGCCAGCAGCTTACCCTCCTCTGGAAACACCATATATTTT
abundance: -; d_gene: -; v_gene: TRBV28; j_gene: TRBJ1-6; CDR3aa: CASILGVSNSPLHF; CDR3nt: TGTGCCAGCATCTTAGGGGTTTCAAATTCACCCCTCCACTTT
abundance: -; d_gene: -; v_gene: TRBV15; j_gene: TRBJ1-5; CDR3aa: CATSRTGSGQPQHF; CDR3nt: TGTGCCACCAGCCGAACAGGGTCCGGTCAGCCCCAGCATTTT
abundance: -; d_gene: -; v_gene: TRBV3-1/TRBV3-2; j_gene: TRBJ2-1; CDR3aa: CASSPRSGMGEQFF; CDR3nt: TGTGCCAGCAGCCCACGATCGGGGATGGGGGAGCAGTTCTTC
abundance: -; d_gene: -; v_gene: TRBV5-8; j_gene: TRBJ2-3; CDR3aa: CASSLSYSTQYF; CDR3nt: TGTGCCAGCAGCTTGTCATACAGTACGCAGTATTTT
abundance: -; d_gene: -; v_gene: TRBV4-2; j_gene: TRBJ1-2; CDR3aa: CASSTQGGAPKGYTF; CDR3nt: TGTGCCAGCAGCACCCAAGGGGGGGCGCCTAAAGGCTACACCTTC
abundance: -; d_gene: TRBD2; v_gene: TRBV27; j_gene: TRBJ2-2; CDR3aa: CASSLSGLAGKDAGELFF; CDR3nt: TGTGCCAGCAGTTTATCCGGACTAGCGGGAAAGGATGCCGGGGAGCTGTTTTTT
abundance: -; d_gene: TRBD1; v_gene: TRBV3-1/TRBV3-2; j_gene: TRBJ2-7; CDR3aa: CASSSDRFSYEQYF; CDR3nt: TGTGCCAGCAGCTCGGACAGGTTCTCCTACGAGCAGTACTTC
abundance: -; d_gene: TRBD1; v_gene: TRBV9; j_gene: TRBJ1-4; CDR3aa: CASSVGGQGIEKLFF; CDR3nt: TGTGCCAGCAGCGTAGGGGGACAGGGGATTGAAAAACTGTTTTTT
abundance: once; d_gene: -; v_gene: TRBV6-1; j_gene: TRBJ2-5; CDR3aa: CASSEALNGETQYF; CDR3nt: TGTGCCAGCAGTGAAGCGTTAAACGGGGAGACCCAGTACTTC
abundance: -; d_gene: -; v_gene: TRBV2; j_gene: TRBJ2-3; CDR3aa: CASSGSFTTDTQYF; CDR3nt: TGTGCCAGCAGCGGGTCGTTCACGACAGATACGCAGTATTTT
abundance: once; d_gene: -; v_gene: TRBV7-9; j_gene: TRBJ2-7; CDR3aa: CASSLALSPGEQYF; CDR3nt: TGTGCCAGCAGCTTAGCGCTCAGTCCGGGGGAGCAGTACTTC
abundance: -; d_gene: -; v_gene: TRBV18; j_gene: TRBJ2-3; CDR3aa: CASSQGSDTQYF; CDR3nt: TGTGCCAGCTCACAGGGGTCCGATACGCAGTATTTT